This TCR beta chain was sequenced in a study of T-cell reconstitution after alpha-beta-depleted transplantation in children. General study points: Several hundred rapidly expanded clones from non-depleted graft cells reportedly supplied alpha-beta T cells about two months post-transplant. One year after transplant, T-cell counts and diversity came mostly from newly produced T cells.

As it was prepared, the TCRbeta library received unique molecular identifiers. TCRdb re-called the PCR reads through MiXCR, storing one row per CDR3 protein. The table includes about 510,000 distinct CDR3 sequences, approximately 10% detected once. This CDR3 comprises 14 residues. Germline CDR1 reads LGHNA; CDR2 reads YSLEER. V lost 0 bases, J lost 8 bases, and 2 bases stayed unmatched. This clonotype was seen more than once but under ten times. The target antigen is unknown. The clonotype was recovered from a female patient aged 2-9 years who had a stem cell transplant for aplastic anemia, so the T cells may come from the graft donor. The chain combines TRBV4-3 with TRBJ2-1, with 9 bases that match TRBD2. The sequences come from PBMCs, mostly from graft donor cells, collected 180 days after TCRalphabeta/CD19-depleted stem cell transplant. The CDR3 coding sequence is TGCGCCAGCAGCCAAGAGTCTAGCGGGGATGAGCAGTTCTTC. Protein sequence: CASSQESSGDEQFF.